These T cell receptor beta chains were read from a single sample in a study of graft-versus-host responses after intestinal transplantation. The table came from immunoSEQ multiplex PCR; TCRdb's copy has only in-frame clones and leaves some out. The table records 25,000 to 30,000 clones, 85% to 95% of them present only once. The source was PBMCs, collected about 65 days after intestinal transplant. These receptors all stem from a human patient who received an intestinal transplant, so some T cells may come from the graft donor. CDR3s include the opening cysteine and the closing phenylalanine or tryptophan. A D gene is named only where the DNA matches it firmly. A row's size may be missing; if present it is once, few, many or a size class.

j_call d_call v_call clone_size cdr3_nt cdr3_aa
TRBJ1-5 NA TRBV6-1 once TGTGCCAGCAGTGAAGCGGTGGGGTATAGCAATCAGCCCCAGCATTTT CASSEAVGYSNQPQHF
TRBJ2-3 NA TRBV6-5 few TGTGCCAGCAGTTTGTCAGGGCCCCGCACAGATACGCAGTATTTT CASSLSGPRTDTQYF
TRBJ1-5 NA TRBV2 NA TGTGCCAGCAGAGGGGTAGGGTATCAGCCCCAGCATTTT CASRGVGYQPQHF
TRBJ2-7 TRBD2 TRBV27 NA TGTGCCAGCAGCCGGGGGGCCTACGAGCAGTACTTC CASSRGAYEQYF
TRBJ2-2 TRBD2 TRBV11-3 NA TGTGCCAGCAGCTTAGGACTAGCGGGAGGTTTGGGGGTCGGGGAGCTGTTTTTT CASSLGLAGGLGVGELFF
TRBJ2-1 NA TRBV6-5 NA TGTGCCAGCAGTTACCCCCTAGCGGAGCAGTTCTTC CASSYPLAEQFF
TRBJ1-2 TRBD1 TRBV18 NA TGTGCCAGCTCTCCTCCCTTTCAGGGGGCCTACTATGGCTACACCTTC CASSPPFQGAYYGYTF
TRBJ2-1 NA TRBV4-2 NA TGTGCCAGCAGCCAAATACCTGGAAGCTCCTACAATGAGCAGTTCTTC CASSQIPGSSYNEQFF
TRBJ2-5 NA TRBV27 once TGTGCCAGCAGTCCAATACGGACAGTGGAAGAGACCCAGTACTTC CASSPIRTVEETQYF
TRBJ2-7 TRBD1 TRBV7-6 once TGTGCCAGCAGCTTCGGTTTGGGACAGCCCTCCTACGAGCAGTACTTC CASSFGLGQPSYEQYF
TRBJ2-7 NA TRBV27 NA TGTGCCAGCAGTTCCGGACCGACTAGTGCCTTATATTACGAGCAGTACTTC CASSSGPTSALYYEQYF
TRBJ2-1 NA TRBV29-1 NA TGCAGCGTTGAAGTTTACGCATATAGGGTCAATGAGCAGTTCTTC CSVEVYAYRVNEQFF
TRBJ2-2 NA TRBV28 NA TGTGCCAGCAGTTTATGGACAGGCCTTAACACCGGGGAGCTGTTTTTT CASSLWTGLNTGELFF
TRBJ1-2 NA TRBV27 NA TGTGCCAGCAGTTTCAGTAGGGAACCTGTTGGCTATGGCTACACCTTC CASSFSREPVGYGYTF
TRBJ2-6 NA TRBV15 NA TGTGCCACCAGCAGAGAAGGAACCGGGGCCAACGTCCTGACTTTC CATSREGTGANVLTF
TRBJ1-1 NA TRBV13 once TGTGCCAGTCTCCCGCGCCCGAACACTGAAGCTTTCTTT CASLPRPNTEAFF
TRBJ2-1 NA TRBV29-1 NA TGCAGCGTTGAAGATCGGGAACGAAGCTCCTACAATGAGCAGTTCTTC CSVEDRERSSYNEQFF
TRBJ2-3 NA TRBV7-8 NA TGTGCCAGCAGCTACGGTAATTCAACAGATACGCAGTATTTT CASSYGNSTDTQYF
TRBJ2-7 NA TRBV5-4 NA TGTGCCAGCAGCCACCGGGACTCGATCTACGAGCAGTACTTC CASSHRDSIYEQYF
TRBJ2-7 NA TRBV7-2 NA TGTGCCAGCAGCCCAGACGTTCCCTACGAGCAGTACTTC CASSPDVPYEQYF
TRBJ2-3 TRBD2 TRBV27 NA TGTGCCAGCATCGGTCTTGGACTAGGCACAGATACGCAGTATTTT CASIGLGLGTDTQYF
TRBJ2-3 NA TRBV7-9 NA TGTGCCAGCAACAGGGCCCCAGATACGCAGTATTTT CASNRAPDTQYF
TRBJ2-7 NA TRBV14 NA TGTGCCAGCAGCCAAGAGACAGGCTGGTACGAGCAGTACTTC CASSQETGWYEQYF
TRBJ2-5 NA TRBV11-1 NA TGTGCCAGCAGCCTCTCCCAGACCCAGTACTTC CASSLSQTQYF
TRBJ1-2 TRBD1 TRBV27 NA TGTGCCAGCAGTTTGGGAGTTTCGGGACAGGCCTATGGCTACACCTTC CASSLGVSGQAYGYTF